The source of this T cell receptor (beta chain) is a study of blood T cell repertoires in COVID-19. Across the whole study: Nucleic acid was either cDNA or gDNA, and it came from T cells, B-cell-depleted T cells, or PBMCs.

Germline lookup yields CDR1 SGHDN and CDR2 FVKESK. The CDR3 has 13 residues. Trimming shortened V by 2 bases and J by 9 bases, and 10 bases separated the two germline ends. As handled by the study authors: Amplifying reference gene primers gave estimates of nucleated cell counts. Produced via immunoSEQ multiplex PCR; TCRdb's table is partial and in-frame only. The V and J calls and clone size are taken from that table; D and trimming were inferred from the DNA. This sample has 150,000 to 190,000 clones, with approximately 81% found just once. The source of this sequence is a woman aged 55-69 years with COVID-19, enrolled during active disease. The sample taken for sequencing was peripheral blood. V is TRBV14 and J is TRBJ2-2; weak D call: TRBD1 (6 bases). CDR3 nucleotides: TGTGCCAGCAGCCAAACAGGGTTCCGGGAGCTGTTTTTT. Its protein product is CASSQTGFRELFF.